This entry is about one T cell receptor (beta chain). This entry is derived from a study of blood T cell repertoires in COVID-19. Study as a whole: Samples representing acute and convalescent COVID-19 were sourced from the United States, Italy and Spain. Sample material is recorded as cDNA or gDNA derived from T cells, B-cell-depleted T cells, or PBMCs.

Generated by immunoSEQ multiplex PCR, the TCRdb table keeps only in-frame clones and is missing some. The sample includes some 150,000 clones, 80% to 85% of them seen just once. The sample comprised PBMCs or T cells enriched from blood (not recorded which). This receptor was obtained from a woman aged 45-59 years who had been exposed to COVID-19.

The DNA for the CDR3 is TGTGCCAGCAGTCCAACGGGACAGTATACTCAGCCCCAGCATTTT. Protein product: CASSPTGQYTQPQHF. The chain is built from TRBV27 and TRBJ1-5; 7 bases agree with TRBD1. CDR3 size: 15 residues. The germline gives CDR1 MNHEY, CDR2 SMNVEV (reference sequence). With 5 bases clipped from V and 6 bases from J, the junction kept 10 bases outside the gene matches.